Shown below are 11 T cell receptor beta chains from a single sample sequenced in a study of control samples from healthy donors and cancer patients. Here immunoSEQ multiplex PCR was the method, and the copy in TCRdb shows in-frame clones only, minus some. The sample contains roughly 88,000 clones, around four fifths of which appear only once. The sequenced sample was blood. The receptors stem from a man younger than 40 in good health.

This chain links TRBV7-9 with TRBJ2-7, with 10 bases lining up with TRBD1. CDR1 SEHNR and CDR2 FQNEAQ come from the germline V gene (reference sequence). The CDR3 consists of 14 residues. The V gene end was trimmed by 1 base and the J gene end by 5 bases; junction bases not matched to a gene: 2. This CDR3 reads CASSLGTGGHEQYF. The DNA of the CDR3 is TGTGCCAGCAGCTTAGGGACAGGGGGTCACGAGCAGTACTTC.

The chain is built from TRBV28 and TRBJ2-6; D ambiguous. V was shortened by 3 bases and J by 2 bases, with 8 bases between the two germline ends. Per germline, CDR1 MDHEN and CDR2 SYDVKM. The CDR3 length is 15 residues. CDR3 sequence (DNA): TGTGCCAGCAGTTTTCAGAGCACTGGGGCCAACGTCCTGACTTTC. Translated, it gives CASSFQSTGANVLTF.

The chain recombines TRBV9 with TRBJ1-1; D gene uncertain. V dropped 0 bases and J dropped 1 base, with 4 bases sitting between them. Germline values: CDR1 SGDLS, CDR2 YYNGEE. The CDR3 extends over 13 amino acids. The CDR3 reads CASSVDQNTEAFF. CDR3 in DNA: TGTGCCAGCAGCGTAGACCAGAACACTGAAGCTTTCTTT.

The chain is built from TRBV3-1 (or the pseudogene TRBV3-2) and TRBJ1-2; possible D gene TRBD1, 6 bases. V was clipped by 4 bases and J by 4 bases, with 19 bases between them. The CDR3 covers 16 residues. Germline lookup yields CDR1 LGHDT and CDR2 YNNKEL (reference sequence). The CDR3 nucleotides are TGTGCCAGCAGCCCGGGCGGGACACAAGATCTCTATGGCTACACCTTC. Translation gives CASSPGGTQDLYGYTF.

The genes are TRBV5-4 and TRBJ2-1; 10 positions agree with TRBD1. This CDR3 spans 14 amino acids. Germline values: CDR1 SGHNT, CDR2 YYREEE (reference sequence). Trimming removed 3 bases from V and 5 bases from J; junction bases left unmatched: 2. The CDR3 nucleotides are TGTGCCAGCAGCTCGGACAGGGGGAACAATGAGCAGTTCTTC. This encodes CASSSDRGNNEQFF.

The rearrangement joins TRBV12-5 to TRBJ2-1; tentatively, D is TRBD1 or TRBD2 (6 bases each). Germline assignment: CDR1 LGHNT and CDR2 FRNRAP. The CDR3 loop spans 20 amino acids. The V end was cut by 0 bases, the J end by 4 bases, with 25 bases between. The CDR3 reads CASGLVLNRGARGRYNEQFF. For the CDR3, the DNA is TGTGCTAGTGGTTTGGTACTAAATAGGGGGGCCCGGGGGAGGTACAATGAGCAGTTCTTC.

The CDR3 bases are TGTGCCAGCAGTGAACAGGGACAGGGAAGCGAAAAACTGTTTTTT. It is translated as CASSEQGQGSEKLFF. The rearrangement uses TRBV2 and TRBJ1-4; 9 bases are a match to TRBD1. The CDR3 is made up of 15 amino acids. Germline V CDR1 and CDR2: SNHLY, FYNNEI. Unmatched junction bases numbered 6, after V lost 2 bases and J lost 8 bases.

This chain uses TRBV2 with TRBJ2-1; 7 nucleotides line up with TRBD1. V trimming: 8 bases; J trimming: 2 bases; junction bases outside the gene matches: 3. This CDR3 region has 13 residues. Germline CDR1 SNHLY, CDR2 FYNNEI. CDR3: CASRDSTYNEQFF. The CDR3 region has the DNA TGTGCCAGCCGGGACAGCACCTACAATGAGCAGTTCTTC.

This clone occurred once. The chain has TRBV27 and TRBJ1-2, with 9 bases matching TRBD1. Germline V lookup: CDR1 MNHEY, CDR2 SMNVEV (reference sequence). This CDR3 is 17 amino acids long. V shed 5 bases and J 2 bases; nucleotides not matched to a gene: 12. CDR3 nucleotides: TGTGCCAGCAGTCCGGGACAGGGTATAATTACAAACTATGGCTACACCTTC. Its protein is CASSPGQGIITNYGYTF.

This clone appeared a single time. This sequence joins TRBV10-2 and TRBJ2-7; 11 bases match TRBD2. The CDR3 has 16 amino acids. Germline V gives CDR1 WSHSY, CDR2 SAAADI. The trim removed 7 bases at V and 3 bases at J, leaving 11 bases unmatched. The CDR3 nucleotides are TGCGCCAGCACTTCTGCGACTAGCGGGACCCACTACGAGCAGTACTTC. Encoded protein: CASTSATSGTHYEQYF.

This chain connects TRBV13 to TRBJ2-1, with TRBD1 as a possible D gene (6 bases). The CDR3 has 13 amino acids. The V and J ends lost 0 bases and 9 bases respectively, with 9 bases between them. Per the germline V gene, CDR1 is PRHDT and CDR2 is FYEKMQ (reference sequence). The CDR3, as DNA: TGTGCCAGCAGCTTAGGCCCAGGGGCTGAGCAGTTCTTC. This gives the protein CASSLGPGAEQFF. Together with reference TRBV13 and TRBJ2-1, the CDR3 gives the full variable domain: AAGVIQSPRHLIKEKRETATLKCYPIPRHDTVYWYQQGPGQDPQFLISFYEKMQSDKGSIPDRFSAQQFSDYHSELNMSSLELGDSALYFCASSLGPGAEQFFGPGTRLTVL.